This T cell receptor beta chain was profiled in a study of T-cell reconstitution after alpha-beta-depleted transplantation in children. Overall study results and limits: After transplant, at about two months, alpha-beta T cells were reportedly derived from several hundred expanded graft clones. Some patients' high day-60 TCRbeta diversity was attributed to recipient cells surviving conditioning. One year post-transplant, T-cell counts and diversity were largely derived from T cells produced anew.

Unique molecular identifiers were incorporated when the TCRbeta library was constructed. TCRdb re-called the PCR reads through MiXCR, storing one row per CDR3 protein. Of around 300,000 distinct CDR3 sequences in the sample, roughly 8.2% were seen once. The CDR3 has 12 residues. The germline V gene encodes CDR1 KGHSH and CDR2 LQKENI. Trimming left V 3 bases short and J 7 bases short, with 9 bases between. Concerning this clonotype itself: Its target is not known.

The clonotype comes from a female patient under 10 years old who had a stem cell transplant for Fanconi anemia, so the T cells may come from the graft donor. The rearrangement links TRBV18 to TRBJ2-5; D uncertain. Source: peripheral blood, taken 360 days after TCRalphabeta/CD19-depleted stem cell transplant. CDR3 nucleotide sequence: TGTGCCAGCTCACCCGTAGTCGGGACCCAGTACTTC. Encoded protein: CASSPVVGTQYF.